A selection of T cell receptor beta chains follows, all from one sample in a study of T cell responses to AZD1222 COVID-19 vaccine. Profiled with immunoSEQ multiplex PCR; TCRdb holds only in-frame clones, not every one. The table includes about 180,000 clones, around 90% detected once. Sequences were derived from peripheral blood, sampled on day 0 of AZD1222 vaccination. The receptor set was obtained from an adult in good health. The CDR3 runs from the conserved cysteine through the conserved F or W. A D gene is named only where the DNA matches it firmly. Size tells how often a clone was seen (once, few, many) or the class of an expanded clone, and some rows leave it out.

V gene	J gene	clone size	D gene	CDR3 DNA	CDR3 protein
TRBV5-4	TRBJ2-2	-	-	TGTGCCAGCAGCTCCGCACCAGACAGTTACACCGGGGAGCTGTTTTTT	CASSSAPDSYTGELFF
TRBV7-9	TRBJ1-2	-	-	TGTGCCAGCAGCTCACAGGGCGGTATCTATGGCTACACCTTC	CASSSQGGIYGYTF
TRBV2	TRBJ2-7	-	-	TGTGCCAGCAGTGAAGCAGGGGCCGGCGCCTACGAGCAGTACTTC	CASSEAGAGAYEQYF
TRBV5-1	TRBJ1-5	-	TRBD1	TGCGCCAGCAGCGATCCGGACAGGGGGAATAGCAATCAGCCCCAGCATTTT	CASSDPDRGNSNQPQHF
TRBV27	TRBJ1-5	once	TRBD1	TGTGCCAGCAGTTCTCGCTCGGTTGGCAGGGGGCGCCTCTGGAGCAATCAGCCCCAGCATTTT	CASSSRSVGRGRLWSNQPQHF
TRBV18	TRBJ2-1	-	-	TGTGCCAGCTCACCTCAGGCAGGGTACAATGAGCAGTTCTTC	CASSPQAGYNEQFF
TRBV9	TRBJ1-3	-	-	TGTGCCAGCAGCCGAAGTAACTCTGGAAACACCATATATTTT	CASSRSNSGNTIYF
TRBV9	TRBJ2-2	-	TRBD2	TGTGCCAGCAGCGTAGGGCTAGCGGGAGAGCCAGCGTTTTTT	CASSVGLAGEPAFF
TRBV2	TRBJ2-3	-	TRBD2	TGTGCCAGCAGCGAGCCCCGGCTAGCGGGGAGTAATACGCAGTATTTT	CASSEPRLAGSNTQYF
TRBV11-2	TRBJ2-7	-	TRBD1	TGTGCCAGCAGCTTAGCCCGGACAGGGGGGGACTACGAGCAGTACTTC	CASSLARTGGDYEQYF
TRBV30	TRBJ1-6	-	TRBD1	TGTGCCTGGAACGCCGGGACAGGGGGTAATTCACCCCTCCACTTT	CAWNAGTGGNSPLHF
TRBV19	TRBJ1-6	-	-	TGTGCCAGTAGTAAAATCCGGGACAAGACCAATTCACCCCTCCACTTT	CASSKIRDKTNSPLHF
TRBV5-6	TRBJ1-5	-	-	TGTGCCAGCAGCTTCAGGGTTAGCAATCAGCCCCAGCATTTT	CASSFRVSNQPQHF
TRBV30	TRBJ2-2	-	TRBD2	TGTGCCTGGACGAGACTAGCGGTCGCCGGGGAGCTGTTTTTT	CAWTRLAVAGELFF
TRBV7-2	TRBJ1-5	-	-	TGTGCCAGCGGAGGGTCCGACAGGAATCAGCCCCAGCATTTT	CASGGSDRNQPQHF
TRBV7-2	TRBJ2-5	few	-	TGTGCCAGCACCCCGGGGGTTCGGGAGACCCAGTACTTC	CASTPGVRETQYF
TRBV19	TRBJ2-1	-	-	TGTGCCAGTAGTATAGACATAGGTTATCCAAATGAGCAGTTCTTC	CASSIDIGYPNEQFF
TRBV9	TRBJ1-2	-	-	TGTGCCAGCAGCGTAGTTGCAGGGGCGGAAGGCTACACCTTC	CASSVVAGAEGYTF
TRBV30	TRBJ1-6	-	-	TGTGCCTGGAGCGCCCGAGGGTCCTATAATTCACCCCTCCACTTT	CAWSARGSYNSPLHF
TRBV7-3	TRBJ2-3	few	-	TGTGCCAGCAGTACAGGAGCGAGTGGAGATACGCAGTATTTT	CASSTGASGDTQYF
TRBV6-6	TRBJ1-1	-	-	TGTGCCAGCAGTTACGAGGGCTCGACTGAAGCTTTCTTT	CASSYEGSTEAFF
TRBV19	TRBJ1-2	once	TRBD1	TGTGCCAGCCGGGACAGGGGGCGCATATTTGGCTACACCTTC	CASRDRGRIFGYTF
TRBV6-5	TRBJ2-3	-	TRBD1	TGTGCCAGCAGTTACAGCGGGACAGGGGGGGATACGCAGTATTTT	CASSYSGTGGDTQYF
TRBV7-9	TRBJ1-2	-	-	TGTGCCAGCACGGAAGTGGCGAACTATGGCTACACCTTC	CASTEVANYGYTF
TRBV5-4	TRBJ2-3	-	TRBD2	TGTGCCAGCAGCTTGCTAGGACTAGGAAGCACAGATACGCAGTATTTT	CASSLLGLGSTDTQYF
TRBV5-1	TRBJ2-7	-	-	TGCGCCAGCAGCTCCGGGACGAGCTCCTACGAGCAGTACTTC	CASSSGTSSYEQYF